The 7 T cell receptor beta chains given below trace back to one sample, sequenced in a study of cytomegalovirus exposure and HLA in healthy donors. PCR amplification relied on 60 Vbeta primers (plus 13 Jbeta primers). Repertoires were generated with immunoSEQ multiplex PCR, while TCRdb's copy carries only in-frame clones and drops some. The profile covers about 120,000 clones, with about 75% appearing a single time and 25% to 35% taken by the ten largest. Sequenced: PBMCs. The receptors derive from a man aged 60 to 69 in good health and CMV-seropositive.

J is TRBJ1-5 and V is TRBV23-1, with 7 bases that match TRBD1. TRBV23-1 is filed as an ORF, its function uncertain. With V trimmed by 6 bases and J by 2 bases, 7 bases remained unmatched. The CDR3 is 15 residues long. The CDR3 is CASSRVDRGNQPQHF. CDR3 DNA: TGCGCCAGCAGCAGGGTTGACAGGGGCAATCAGCCCCAGCATTTT.

This clone was counted once. J is TRBJ2-7 and V is TRBV5-4; perhaps TRBD2 as D (5 bases). V dropped 4 bases and J dropped 3 bases, with 14 bases sitting between them. Germline-derived CDR1 and CDR2 are SGHNT and YYREEE (reference sequence). The CDR3 sequence is 14 residues long. The CDR3 DNA reads as TGTGCCAGCAGCCGGGCCGGCCGGGGCTACGAGCAGTACTTC. Residues: CASSRAGRGYEQYF.

This clone has just a few counts. V is TRBV5-5 and J is TRBJ1-4; 8 bases are a match to TRBD1. The CDR3 extends over 16 amino acids. The V segment lost 1 base and the J segment 5 bases; nucleotides outside the gene matches: 7. Per germline, CDR1 SGHKS and CDR2 YYEKEE (reference sequence). The CDR3 DNA reads as TGTGCCAGCAGCTTGCAGCGGACAGGGTTAAATGAAAAACTGTTTTTT. As protein: CASSLQRTGLNEKLFF. The whole variable domain, filled in from reference TRBV5-5 and TRBJ1-4, reads DAGVTQSPTHLIKTRGQQVTLRCSPISGHKSVSWYQQVLGQGPQFIFQYYEKEERGRGNFPDRFSARQFPNYSSELNVNALLLGDSALYLCASSLQRTGLNEKLFFGSGTQLSVL.

V and J are TRBV11-1 and TRBJ1-5; 10 bases are shared with TRBD1. Germline V CDR1 and CDR2: SGHAT, FQDESV (reference sequence). This CDR3 contains 18 residues. Losses at the gene ends were 3 bases for V and 0 bases for J; bases not matched to a gene: 8. The CDR3 DNA follows: TGTGCCAGCAGCTTTGGGACAGGGGACCACTATAGCAATCAGCCCCAGCATTTT. The encoded protein is CASSFGTGDHYSNQPQHF.

V and J are TRBV7-9 and TRBJ1-2; 8 bases are shared with TRBD1. The CDR3 has 14 residues. Germline V CDR1 and CDR2: SEHNR, FQNEAQ (reference sequence). J was trimmed by 8 bases and V by 4 bases; bases with no gene match: 9. The DNA for the CDR3 is TGTGCCAGCAGCTCCCGGACAGGGCCTGGAGGCTACACCTTC. Its protein is CASSSRTGPGGYTF. Together with reference TRBV7-9 and TRBJ1-2, the CDR3 gives the full variable domain: DTGVSQNPRHKITKRGQNVTFRCDPISEHNRLYWYRQTLGQGPEFLTYFQNEAQLEKSRLLSDRFSAERPKGSFSTLEIQRTEQGDSAMYLCASSSRTGPGGYTFGSGTRLTVV.

The rearrangement uses TRBV4-1 and TRBJ1-2, with TRBD1 matching 9 bases. Germline CDR1 and CDR2: MGHRA and YSYEKL. This CDR3 is 16 amino acids long. V trimming: 2 bases; J trimming: 5 bases; junction bases outside the gene matches: 9. CDR3 in amino acids: CASSQTTGGRLYGYTF. CDR3 bases: TGCGCCAGCAGCCAAACGACAGGGGGTCGTCTTTATGGCTACACCTTC.

There are a few counts of this clone. The CDR3 nucleotides are TGTGCCACCAGCAGAGGCACAGCGGCGCCGGCCGGGGAGCTGTTTTTT. Its protein is CATSRGTAAPAGELFF. The chain couples TRBV15 to TRBJ2-2, with D maybe TRBD2 (5 bases). This CDR3 has 16 amino acids. In germline, CDR1 is LNHNV, CDR2 YYDKDF (reference sequence). Trimming left V 1 base short and J 6 bases short, with 15 bases between.